This TCR beta chain is from a study of post-analysis software for immune sequencing data. Study-level background: Included among the disease courses, which were recorded for the cohort, were relapsing-remitting, secondary progressive and progressive-relapsing multiple sclerosis. Findings and caveats of the study: About 5 TRBV segments occurring more often in patients than controls included TRBV5-6, TRBV5-1 and TRBV20-1.

CDR3 length: 15 residues. V was pared by 6 bases and J by 3 bases, with 10 bases of the junction left unmatched. This clonotype has just a few counts. Antigen unknown. Incorporated into the TCR beta cDNA libraries were unique molecular identifiers, which served to reduce PCR and sequencing biases. From the PCR reads, TCRdb called clonotypes with MiXCR, one entry per CDR3 protein. The sample yields hundreds of thousands of distinct CDR3 sequences, around a third seen once. Sequencing was done on a sample of blood. This TCR was sampled from a girl aged 10-17 years with multiple sclerosis. The chain couples TRBV12-3 or TRBV12-4 to TRBJ2-7; TRBD1 matches 8 bases. CDR3 DNA sequence: TGTGCCAGCAGCCGAGACCCGGACAGGGTCTACGAGCAGTACTTC. This translates into CASSRDPDRVYEQYF.